One sample yielded the 7 T cell receptor beta chains listed below, sequenced in a study of neoadjuvant nivolumab and ipilimumab in lung cancer. Only in-frame clones appear in the TCRdb table, and some are missing; sequencing was by immunoSEQ multiplex PCR. The sample consists of 26,000 or so clones, around 80% of them appearing once. This specimen was tumor tissue, taken after neoadjuvant nivolumab, alone or with ipilimumab, at or shortly before surgery. The receptors were gathered from an adult with non-small cell lung cancer.

V is TRBV5-5 and J is TRBJ1-4; TRBD1 might be the D (5 bases). V shed 3 bases and J shed 7 bases, with 7 bases lying between them. This CDR3 comprises 12 residues. Germline V gene data show CDR1 as SGHKS and CDR2 as YYEKEE (reference sequence). In nucleotides, the CDR3 is TGTGCCAGCAGCTCTGACAGTGAAAAACTGTTTTTT. Protein sequence: CASSSDSEKLFF. The entire variable domain, with the rest obtained from reference TRBV5-5 and TRBJ1-4, is as follows: DAGVTQSPTHLIKTRGQQVTLRCSPISGHKSVSWYQQVLGQGPQFIFQYYEKEERGRGNFPDRFSARQFPNYSSELNVNALLLGDSALYLCASSSDSEKLFFGSGTQLSVL.

The chain has TRBV4-2 and TRBJ1-1; a weak D match, TRBD1 (6 bases). Trimming pared 2 bases from V and 2 bases from J, leaving 15 bases between. The V gene's germline CDR1 is LGHNA and CDR2 YNFKEQ. The CDR3 contains 16 residues. The CDR3 DNA follows: TGTGCCAGCAGCCAAATATTACTGACAGGTAACACTGAAGCTTTCTTT. Translation: CASSQILLTGNTEAFF.

The rearrangement uses TRBV7-8 and TRBJ2-1; D is tentatively TRBD1 or TRBD2 (5 bases each). This CDR3 region has 17 residues. Germline CDR1 is SGHVS and CDR2 is FQNEAQ. V lost 0 bases and J 0 bases, leaving 12 bases between the germline ends. This CDR3 reads CASSLAYEGNSYNEQFF. The CDR3 nucleotides are TGTGCCAGCAGCTTAGCTTATGAGGGGAACTCCTACAATGAGCAGTTCTTC.

J is TRBJ2-6 and V is TRBV15; D remains unclear. The CDR3 is 13 amino acids. Trimming took off 7 bases at V and 4 bases at J, with 8 bases between the two ends. Germline values: CDR1 LNHNV, CDR2 YYDKDF (reference sequence). The CDR3 here is CATTSRGANVLTF. The CDR3 DNA follows: TGTGCCACCACGTCTCGGGGGGCCAACGTCCTGACTTTC.

The rearrangement links TRBV7-9 to TRBJ2-7; D is unresolved. The CDR3 runs to 12 residues. From germline, CDR1 is SEHNR and CDR2 FQNEAQ (reference sequence). V gave up 2 bases and J gave up 6 bases, with 8 bases separating them. CDR3 loop: CASSLFRGEQYF. Here the CDR3 DNA reads TGTGCCAGCAGCTTATTCAGAGGCGAGCAGTACTTC.

The chain is built from TRBV6-5 and TRBJ2-7; TRBD2 aligns across 11 bases. Germline values: CDR1 MNHEY, CDR2 SVGAGI. The CDR3 sequence is 15 residues long. The ends lost 4 bases at V and 4 bases at J; junction bases unmatched: 6. This CDR3 reads CASSSWTSGLYEQYF. Here the CDR3 DNA reads TGTGCCAGCAGTTCCTGGACTAGCGGGTTGTACGAGCAGTACTTC.

J is TRBJ1-5 and V is TRBV28; the D is unclear. This CDR3 contains 15 residues. Germline lookup yields CDR1 MDHEN and CDR2 SYDVKM. The ends were cut back, 3 bases at V and 2 bases at J, with 11 bases in the middle. The CDR3 DNA reads as TGTGCCAGCAGTTTTTGGGGATCGGGCAATCAGCCCCAGCATTTT. It encodes CASSFWGSGNQPQHF.